This TCR beta chain derives from a study of CD8 T cells in Susac syndrome. Study in general: The Susac syndrome patients that were sequenced included over five with active disease and roughly 8 in remission.

With random hexamers, 0.5 to 1 ug RNA was reverse transcribed. Multiplex PCR with immunoSEQ amplified the TCR beta CDR3 across 54 Vbeta and 13 Jbeta. Each CDR3 protein is one row after TCRdb ran MiXCR on the immunoSEQ multiplex PCR reads. The table lists 150,000 to 190,000 distinct CDR3 sequences, 90% to 95% of them singletons. Trimming cost V 6 bases and J 1 base; bases outside gene matches: 5. Looked up from germline, CDR1 is SQVTM and CDR2 is ANQGSEA. CDR3 length: 13 amino acids. Sequencing of TCR beta covered CD8+ and CD4+ T cells obtained from blood. Each Susac syndrome patient had definite or probable disease by recently defined criteria.

The rearrangement links TRBV29-1 to TRBJ1-1; 7 bases line up with TRBD1. The receptor was isolated from a human donor with Susac syndrome. Source material: CD4+ T cells from PBMCs. CDR3 residues: CSVADRANTEAFF. The CDR3, as DNA: TGCAGCGTCGCTGACAGGGCGAACACTGAAGCTTTCTTT.